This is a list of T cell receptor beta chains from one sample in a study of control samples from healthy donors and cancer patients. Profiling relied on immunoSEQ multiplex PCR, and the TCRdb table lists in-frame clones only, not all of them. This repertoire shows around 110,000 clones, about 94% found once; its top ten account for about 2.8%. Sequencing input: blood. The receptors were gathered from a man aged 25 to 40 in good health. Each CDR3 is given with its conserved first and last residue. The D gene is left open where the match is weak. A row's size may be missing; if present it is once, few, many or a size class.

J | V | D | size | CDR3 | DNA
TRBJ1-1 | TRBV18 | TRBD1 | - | CASSKGGLGGRGTEAFF | TGTGCCAGCTCAAAAGGGGGCTTAGGTGGAAGGGGCACTGAAGCTTTCTTT
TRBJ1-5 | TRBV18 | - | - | CASSLGTDQPQHF | TGTGCCAGCTCATTGGGGACCGATCAGCCCCAGCATTTT
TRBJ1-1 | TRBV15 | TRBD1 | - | CATSPGQAKPEAFF | TGTGCCACCAGCCCCGGACAGGCTAAGCCTGAAGCTTTCTTT
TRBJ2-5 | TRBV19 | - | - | CASAQGPKETQYF | TGTGCCAGCGCTCAGGGACCAAAAGAGACCCAGTACTTC
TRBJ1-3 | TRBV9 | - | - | CASSVERGRAGNTIYF | TGTGCCAGCAGCGTAGAGCGTGGGAGGGCTGGAAACACCATATATTTT
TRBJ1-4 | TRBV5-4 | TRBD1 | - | CASSPGQTNEKLFF | TGTGCCAGCAGCCCGGGACAGACTAATGAAAAACTGTTTTTT
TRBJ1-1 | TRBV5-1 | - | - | CASSLTFRQGNTEAFF | TGCGCCAGCAGCTTGACTTTCCGGCAGGGGAACACTGAAGCTTTCTTT
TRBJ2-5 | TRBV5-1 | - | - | CASSFDRETQYF | TGCGCCAGCAGCTTCGACAGAGAGACCCAGTACTTC
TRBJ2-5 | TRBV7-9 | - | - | CASSLGWEETQYF | TGTGCCAGCAGCTTAGGGTGGGAGGAGACCCAGTACTTC
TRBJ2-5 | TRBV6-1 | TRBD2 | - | CASSEGTSAKYQETQYF | TGTGCCAGCAGTGAGGGGACTAGCGCCAAGTACCAAGAGACCCAGTACTTC
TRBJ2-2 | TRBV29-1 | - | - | CSAEGINTGELFF | TGCAGCGCAGAAGGGATTAACACCGGGGAGCTGTTTTTT
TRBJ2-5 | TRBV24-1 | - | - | CATSDEGVGETQYF | TGTGCCACCAGTGATGAAGGGGTTGGGGAGACCCAGTACTTC
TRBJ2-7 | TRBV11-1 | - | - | CASSLGGWSGTYEQYF | TGTGCCAGCAGCTTAGGGGGATGGTCAGGCACCTACGAGCAGTACTTC
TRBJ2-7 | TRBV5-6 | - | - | CASSSRGRGRSEQYF | TGTGCCAGCAGCTCGCGCGGCAGGGGACGGTCCGAGCAGTACTTC
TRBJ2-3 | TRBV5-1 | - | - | CASSLGGQGVYTQYF | TGCGCCAGCAGCTTGGGGGGCCAGGGTGTGTATACGCAGTATTTT
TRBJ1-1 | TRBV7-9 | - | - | CASSPPTGGGTEAFF | TGTGCCAGCAGCCCCCCTACGGGGGGGGGCACTGAAGCTTTCTTT
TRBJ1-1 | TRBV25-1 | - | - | CASSDSPGATEAFF | TGTGCCAGCAGTGACTCACCCGGGGCCACTGAAGCTTTCTTT
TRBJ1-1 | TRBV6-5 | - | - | CASSYNRGTEAFF | TGTGCCAGCAGTTATAACCGGGGCACTGAAGCTTTCTTT
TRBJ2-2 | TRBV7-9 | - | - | CASSSIRQNTGELFF | TGTGCCAGCAGCTCGATACGTCAGAACACCGGGGAGCTGTTTTTT
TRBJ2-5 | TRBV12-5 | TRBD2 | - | CATASGAAETQYF | TGTGCTACCGCTAGCGGGGCCGCTGAGACCCAGTACTTC
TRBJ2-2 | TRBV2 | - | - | CASSLIGSSTGELFF | TGTGCCAGCAGTCTCATAGGGAGTAGCACCGGGGAGCTGTTTTTT
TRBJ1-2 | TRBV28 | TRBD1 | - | CASSSPLRTGFDTF | TGTGCCAGCAGTTCCCCCCTCCGGACAGGCTTCGACACCTTC
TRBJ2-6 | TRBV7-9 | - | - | CASSLALHSGANVLTF | TGTGCCAGCAGCCTCGCTCTACACTCTGGGGCCAACGTCCTGACTTTC
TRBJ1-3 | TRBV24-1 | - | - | CATSDRSNRPIYF | TGTGCCACCAGTGATCGGTCGAACAGACCCATATATTTT
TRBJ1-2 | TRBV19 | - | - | CASSIVTGYGYTF | TGTGCCAGTAGTATAGTAACAGGCTATGGCTACACCTTC
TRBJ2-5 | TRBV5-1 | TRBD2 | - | CASSLLSRGGETQYF | TGCGCCAGCAGCTTGCTCTCCCGGGGGGGAGAGACCCAGTACTTC
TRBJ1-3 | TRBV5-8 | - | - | CASSLITGNTIYF | TGTGCCAGCAGCTTGATCACTGGAAACACCATATATTTT
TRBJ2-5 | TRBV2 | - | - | CASTDPQETQYF | TGTGCCAGCACTGACCCCCAAGAGACCCAGTACTTC
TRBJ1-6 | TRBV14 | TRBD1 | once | CASSPMTGVNSPLHF | TGTGCCAGCAGCCCGATGACAGGGGTAAATTCACCCCTCCACTTT
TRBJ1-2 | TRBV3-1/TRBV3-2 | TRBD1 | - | CASSLTGQGYYGYTF | TGTGCCAGCAGTCTCACGGGACAGGGCTACTATGGCTACACCTTC
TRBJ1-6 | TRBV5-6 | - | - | CASSLDRRSPLHF | TGTGCCAGCAGCTTGGACCGTCGTTCACCCCTCCACTTT
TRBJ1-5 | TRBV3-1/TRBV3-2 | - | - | CASSQGGFQPQHF | TGTGCCAGCAGCCAAGGGGGGTTTCAGCCCCAGCATTTT
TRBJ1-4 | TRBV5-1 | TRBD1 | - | CASSSTTGAPGEKLFF | TGCGCCAGCAGCTCTACGACAGGGGCCCCGGGGGAAAAACTGTTTTTT
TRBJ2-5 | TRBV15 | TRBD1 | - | CATSRFGQGQETQYF | TGTGCCACCAGCAGATTCGGACAGGGCCAAGAGACCCAGTACTTC
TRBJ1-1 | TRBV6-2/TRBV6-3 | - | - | CASSLQGPNTEAFF | TGTGCCAGCAGTCTCCAGGGGCCGAACACTGAAGCTTTCTTT
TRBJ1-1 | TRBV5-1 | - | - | CASSLEVGNTEAFF | TGCGCCAGCAGCTTGGAGGTCGGGAACACTGAAGCTTTCTTT
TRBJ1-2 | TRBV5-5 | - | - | CASRAWGTVLEGYTF | TGTGCCAGCAGGGCCTGGGGGACTGTGTTGGAGGGCTACACCTTC
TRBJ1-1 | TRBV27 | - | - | CASSLPYPTEVGTEAFF | TGTGCCAGCAGTTTACCCTACCCCACTGAAGTGGGCACTGAAGCTTTCTTT
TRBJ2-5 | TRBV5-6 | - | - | CASSFVAVQETQYF | TGTGCCAGCAGCTTCGTAGCGGTCCAAGAGACCCAGTACTTC
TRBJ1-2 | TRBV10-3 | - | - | CAITPRDDYGYTF | TGTGCCATCACTCCCCGGGATGACTATGGCTACACCTTC
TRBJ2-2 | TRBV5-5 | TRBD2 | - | CASSLSPLAGGSFGELFF | TGTGCCAGCAGCTTGTCTCCGCTAGCGGGGGGTTCGTTTGGGGAGCTGTTTTTT
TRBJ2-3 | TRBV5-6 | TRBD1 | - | CASSLVDTGVNTQYF | TGTGCCAGCAGCTTGGTCGATACAGGGGTTAATACGCAGTATTTT
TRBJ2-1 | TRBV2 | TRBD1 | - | CASRDRQGSFNEQFF | TGTGCCAGCAGGGACCGACAGGGGAGTTTCAATGAGCAGTTCTTC
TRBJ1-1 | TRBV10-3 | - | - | CAISITGNTEAFF | TGTGCCATCAGCATTACAGGGAACACTGAAGCTTTCTTT
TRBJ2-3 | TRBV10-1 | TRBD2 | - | CASRRGTGGTDTQYF | TGCGCCAGCAGAAGAGGAACCGGGGGGACAGATACGCAGTATTTT
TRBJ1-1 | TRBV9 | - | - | CASSVSSSGVGTEAFF | TGTGCCAGCAGCGTTAGTAGTTCCGGGGTCGGCACTGAAGCTTTCTTT
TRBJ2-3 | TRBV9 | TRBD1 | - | CASSVAGQGASDTQYF | TGTGCCAGCAGCGTAGCGGGACAGGGGGCATCAGATACGCAGTATTTT
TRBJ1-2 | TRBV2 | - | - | CASSEPFNYGYTF | TGTGCCAGCAGTGAACCCTTTAACTATGGCTACACCTTC
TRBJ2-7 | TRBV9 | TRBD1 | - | CASSVGDREYEQYF | TGTGCCAGCAGCGTGGGTGACAGGGAGTACGAGCAGTACTTC
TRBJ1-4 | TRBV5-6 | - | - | CASSPTQLNEKLFF | TGTGCCAGCAGCCCTACGCAGTTAAATGAAAAACTGTTTTTT
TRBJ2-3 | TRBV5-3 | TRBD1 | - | CARSSRQGGTDTQYF | TGTGCCAGAAGCTCCCGACAGGGCGGCACAGATACGCAGTATTTT
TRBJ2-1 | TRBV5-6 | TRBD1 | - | CASSFLQGEPYNEQFF | TGTGCCAGCAGCTTCTTACAGGGGGAACCCTACAATGAGCAGTTCTTC
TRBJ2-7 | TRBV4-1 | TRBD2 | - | CASSQEAASGTSYEQYF | TGCGCCAGCAGCCAAGAAGCGGCTAGCGGGACCTCCTACGAGCAGTACTTC
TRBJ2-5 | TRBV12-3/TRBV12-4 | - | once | CASKGRKETQYF | TGTGCCAGCAAGGGGAGAAAAGAGACCCAGTACTTC